A single count supports the clone carrying this TCR beta chain. Excluded were patients having autoimmune disease history or systemic immunosuppression. The CDR3 runs 16 residues. Germline CDR1 reads SGHAT; CDR2 reads FQNNGV. After removal of 5 bases from V and 3 bases from J, the junction contained 7 bases not matched to a gene. The data were taken from a study of OX40 agonist ivuxolimab in advanced cancers. Across the study: The study treated patients with ivuxolimab, an agonistic anti-OX40 (CD134) antibody.

Data came from immunoSEQ multiplex PCR; TCRdb stores just in-frame clones and leaves some out. The table records roughly 87,000 clones, 91% of them present only once. The sequencing here drew on CD4+ or CD8+ T cells sorted from blood, taken in a trial of the OX40 agonist ivuxolimab. The V and J genes are TRBV11-2 and TRBJ1-1, with TRBD1 matching over 12 bases. This receptor was identified in an adult with an advanced solid tumor such as melanoma, head and neck, liver or kidney cancer. The CDR3 DNA reads TGTGCCAGCAGCCTCGGGACAGGGGGCGTCCACACTGAAGCTTTCTTT. Translating gives CASSLGTGGVHTEAFF.